These 13 T cell receptor beta chains share one sample of origin, sequenced in a study of T cells in Graves' hyperthyroidism and ophthalmopathy. RNA transcripts yielded amplified TCR beta CDR3 regions. A first-round RT-PCR of the TCR CDR3 used the HTBI primer set. Each CDR3 protein gets one entry after TCRdb re-called the multiplex PCR reads with MiXCR. This sample has over 700,000 distinct CDR3 sequences; roughly 40% occur once, and the top ten carry more than 7%. Sequencing input: blood. These receptors came from a man aged 18-30 years with Graves' hyperthyroidism.

The V and J genes are TRBV15 and TRBJ1-3; D remains ambiguous. Germline lookup yields CDR1 LNHNV and CDR2 YYDKDF (reference sequence). The V gene lost 3 bases and the J gene lost 0 bases, with 9 bases spanning the gap. CDR3 length equals 15 residues. DNA of the CDR3: TGTGCCACCAGCAGCTTGGACGACTCTGGAAACACCATATATTTT. Encoded protein: CATSSLDDSGNTIYF.

The chain uses TRBV10-3 and TRBJ1-1; D perhaps matches TRBD1 (5 bases). Per the germline V gene, CDR1 is ENHRY and CDR2 is SYGVKD. The CDR3 runs to 13 residues. V was pared by 7 bases and J by 0 bases, with 9 bases between. The CDR3 is CAIKGLLNTEAFF. As DNA, the CDR3 is TGTGCCATCAAGGGACTTTTGAACACTGAAGCTTTCTTT.

The chain recombines TRBV7-9 with TRBJ1-2; 8 bases match TRBD1. The V gene's germline CDR1 is SEHNR and CDR2 FQNEAQ (reference sequence). The CDR3 has 15 residues. V shed 4 bases and J 13 bases; nucleotides not matched to a gene: 17. CDR3 sequence reads: CASSWPPGQASGATF. The CDR3 DNA follows: TGTGCCAGCAGCTGGCCACCGGGACAGGCTTCGGGGGCCACCTTC.

The chain has TRBV28 and TRBJ1-4; a weak D match, TRBD1 (5 bases). With 10 bases removed from V and 7 bases from J, the gap between germline ends came to 13 bases. The CDR3 loop spans 12 amino acids. Germline assignment: CDR1 MDHEN and CDR2 SYDVKM. CDR3 sequence reads: CATRQGFEKLFF. CDR3 coding DNA: TGTGCCACCCGTCAGGGATTTGAAAAACTGTTTTTT. Full variable domain (remainder filled in from reference TRBV28 and TRBJ1-4): DVKVTQSSRYLVKRTGEKVFLECVQDMDHENMFWYRQDPGLGLRLIYFSYDVKMKEKGDIPEGYSVSREKKERFSLILESASTNQTSMYLCATRQGFEKLFFGSGTQLSVL.

The V gene is TRBV20-1, the J gene TRBJ2-5; the D call may be TRBD1 or TRBD2 (6 bases each). Germline values: CDR1 DFQATT, CDR2 SNEGSKA (reference sequence). This CDR3 contains 12 residues. The ends were cut back, 7 bases at V and 5 bases at J, with 14 bases in the middle. The CDR3 DNA follows: TGCAGTGGTAAAGGGGGGAGGGAGACCCAGTACTTC. Protein sequence: CSGKGGRETQYF.

Details on this clonotype: Since a much larger clone is just one base distant, this may be a read error. The chain links TRBV7-2 to TRBJ2-7; TRBD1 aligns across 8 bases. Looked up from germline, CDR1 is SGHTA and CDR2 is FQGNSA. The CDR3 length is 12 residues. The V segment lost 1 base and the J segment 9 bases; nucleotides outside the gene matches: 2. CDR3 region: CASSLVGTGQYF. CDR3 nucleotides: TGTGCCAGCAGCTTAGTTGGGACAGGGCAGTACTTC.

This chain connects TRBV9 to TRBJ1-5, with no clear D. Trimming left V 5 bases short and J 9 bases short, with 12 bases between. The CDR3 has 12 amino acids. From germline, CDR1 is SGDLS and CDR2 YYNGEE. In DNA form, the CDR3 reads TGTGCCAGCAGTGAAAATAGGTTGCCCCAGCATTTT. Protein: CASSENRLPQHF. The variable domain in full, with the rest retrieved from reference TRBV9 and TRBJ1-5, is DSGVTQTPKHLITATGQRVTLRCSPRSGDLSVYWYQQSLDQGLQFLIQYYNGEERAKGNILERFSAQQFPDLHSELNLSSLELGDSALYFCASSENRLPQHFGDGTRLSIL.

The rearrangement joins TRBV6-5 to TRBJ1-1; 8 bases agree with TRBD1. Germline V lookup: CDR1 MNHEY, CDR2 SVGAGI. The length of the CDR3 is 14 residues. After removal of 5 bases from V and 4 bases from J, the junction contained 6 bases not matched to a gene. The CDR3 DNA follows: TGTGCCAGCAGTGCGTTACAGGGGGGCACTGAAGCTTTCTTT. It is translated as CASSALQGGTEAFF.

This chain joins TRBV5-1 and TRBJ2-7, with 7 bases matching TRBD1. Germline assignment: CDR1 SGHRS and CDR2 YFSETQ. The CDR3 extends over 14 amino acids. V gave up 4 bases and J gave up 0 bases; unmatched junction bases: 4. CDR3 residues: CASSRGTVSYEQYF. In DNA form, the CDR3 reads TGCGCCAGCAGCCGTGGGACAGTCTCCTACGAGCAGTACTTC.

This clonotype was observed at least ten times. This rearrangement joins TRBV7-9 to TRBJ2-5; 9 bases line up with TRBD2. This CDR3 is built from 13 residues. Germline CDR1 and CDR2: SEHNR and FQNEAQ (reference sequence). Unmatched junction bases numbered 1, after V lost 5 bases and J lost 3 bases. In nucleotides, the CDR3 is TGTGCCAGCAGCCGGACTAGCGAAGAGACCCAGTACTTC. Its protein is CASSRTSEETQYF.

This clonotype showed up many times. The CDR3 protein is CASSIGQGAMGAFF. In DNA form, the CDR3 reads TGTGCCAGTAGTATCGGACAGGGGGCGATGGGAGCTTTCTTT. J is TRBJ1-1 and V is TRBV19; 11 nucleotides align to TRBD1. CDR1 and CDR2 from the germline V gene are LNHDA and SQIVND (reference sequence). Unmatched junction bases numbered 7, after V lost 3 bases and J lost 10 bases. The CDR3 consists of 14 residues.

About this clonotype itself: Being one base from a much bigger clone, this may be a read error. The chain is built from TRBV2 and TRBJ2-2; the D call may be TRBD1 or TRBD2 (5 bases each). Germline CDR1 is SNHLY and CDR2 is FYNNEI. This CDR3 has 14 amino acids. In nucleotides, the CDR3 is TGTGCCAGCAGTGCGGACACGGGCACCGGGGAGCTGCTTTTT. Protein sequence: CASSADTGTGELLF. The full variable domain, its missing parts supplied by reference TRBV2 and TRBJ2-2, is EPEVTQTPSHQVTQMGQEVILRCVPISNHLYFYWYRQILGQKVEFLVSFYNNEISEKSEIFDDQFSVERPDGSNFTLKIRSTKLEDSAMYFCASSADTGTGELLFGEGSRLTVL.

This clonotype was picked up one time. This chain connects TRBV15 to TRBJ1-4; D not resolved. CDR3 length equals 13 residues. Germline CDR1 reads LNHNV; CDR2 reads YYDKDF (reference sequence). V was pared by 1 base and J by 5 bases, with 5 bases between. CDR3 amino acids: CATSRGGNEKLFF. In nucleotides, the CDR3 is TGTGCCACCAGCAGAGGAGGCAATGAAAAACTGTTTTTT. The entire variable domain, with the rest obtained from reference TRBV15 and TRBJ1-4, is as follows: DAMVIQNPRYQVTQFGKPVTLSCSQTLNHNVMYWYQQKSSQAPKLLFHYYDKDFNNEADTPDNFQSRRPNTSFCFLDIRSPGLGDTAMYLCATSRGGNEKLFFGSGTQLSVL.